These 25 T cell receptor beta chains were all obtained from the same sample, sequenced in a study of cytomegalovirus exposure and HLA in healthy donors. It was with 60 Vbeta and 13 Jbeta primers that the PCR ran. Data came from immunoSEQ multiplex PCR; TCRdb stores just in-frame clones and leaves some out. The table has more than 60,000 clones, over 70% seen once. Material: PBMCs. Every receptor here comes from a male donor in good health and CMV-seropositive.

To note about this clone: The junction does not match germline at one end; this may be a read error. The chain combines TRBV9 with TRBJ1-1; TRBD1 might be the D (5 bases). The CDR3 totals 15 residues. In germline, CDR1 is SGDLS, CDR2 YYNGEE. In DNA, the CDR3 is TGTGCCAGCAGCGTAACGGACACTTTGAACGCTGAAGCTTTCTTT. It yields the protein CASSVTDTLNAEAFF.

The rearrangement links TRBV5-6 to TRBJ2-2; TRBD1 is a possible D gene (7 bases). This CDR3 contains 17 residues. Germline CDR1 and CDR2: SGHDT and YYEEEE. The V and J ends lost 6 bases and 4 bases respectively, with 22 bases between them. Here the CDR3 reads CASIARGGTEITGELFF. The DNA of the CDR3 is TGTGCCAGCATCGCCCGAGGGGGGACAGAAATCACCGGGGAGCTGTTTTTT.

This clone was detected a few times. V gene TRBV5-4 combines with J gene TRBJ1-6; 10 nucleotides match TRBD1. Trimming at V came to 3 bases and at J to 9 bases, leaving 3 bases not matched to a gene. The CDR3 is 14 residues long. Germline assignment: CDR1 SGHNT and CDR2 YYREEE (reference sequence). The CDR3 DNA is TGTGCCAGCAGCTGGGGACAGGGGACTTCACCCCTCCACTTT. It is translated as CASSWGQGTSPLHF.

The rearrangement uses TRBV27 and TRBJ2-7; tentative D call: TRBD1 (6 bases). This CDR3 comprises 14 residues. V was trimmed by 2 bases and J by 6 bases, leaving 14 bases between them. The germline V gene has CDR1 MNHEY and CDR2 SMNVEV (reference sequence). DNA of the CDR3: TGTGCCAGCAGTTTAGACAGGAGTTTAGGCGAGCAGTACTTC. It is translated as CASSLDRSLGEQYF.

The rearrangement links TRBV5-1 to TRBJ1-2; 8 nucleotides agree with TRBD1. From germline, CDR1 is SGHRS and CDR2 YFSETQ. The CDR3 has 14 residues. V lost 3 bases and J lost 3; bases outside the gene matches: 4. The CDR3 nucleotides read TGCGCCAGCAGCTCTGGGACAGGCGACTATGGCTACACCTTC. Amino acid sequence: CASSSGTGDYGYTF.

The chain links TRBV2 to TRBJ2-7; 8 bases match TRBD1. Per germline, CDR1 SNHLY and CDR2 FYNNEI. V gave up 7 bases and J gave up 4 bases; unmatched junction bases: 6. The CDR3 extends over 13 amino acids. CDR3 in DNA: TGTGCCAGCAACCCAGGGGGCCGTTACGAGCAGTACTTC. Its protein is CASNPGGRYEQYF.

This chain links TRBV13 with TRBJ1-4; the match to TRBD1 covers 7 bases. The germline V gene has CDR1 PRHDT and CDR2 FYEKMQ (reference sequence). The CDR3 sequence is 13 residues long. V lost 6 bases, J lost 8 bases, and 6 bases stayed unmatched. Written as DNA, the CDR3 is TGTGCCAGCAGTAGGGGGCGCCGCGAAAAACTGTTTTTT. It yields the protein CASSRGRREKLFF.

This clone was observed a handful of times. This chain connects TRBV5-1 to TRBJ2-7, with D maybe TRBD1 (6 bases). Trimming pared 5 bases from V and 2 bases from J, leaving 8 bases between. The CDR3 has 12 amino acids. The germline gives CDR1 SGHRS, CDR2 YFSETQ. CDR3 nucleotides: TGCGCCAGCAGTTCAGGGGCCTACGAGCAGTACTTC. Its translation: CASSSGAYEQYF.

The chain combines TRBV4-3 with TRBJ1-1, with D maybe TRBD1 (5 bases). Germline V gene lookup returns CDR1 LGHNA and CDR2 YSLEER. This CDR3 comprises 15 residues. Trimming left V 6 bases short and J 5 bases short, with 19 bases between. Here the CDR3 DNA reads TGCGCCAGCAGTCTTGGGGCAGACGGAGGGACTGAAGCTTTCTTT. Amino acids: CASSLGADGGTEAFF.

The sample holds one count of this clone. The V gene is TRBV4-1, the J gene TRBJ1-1; 7 bases are a match to TRBD1. CDR1 MGHRA and CDR2 YSYEKL come from the germline V gene. V was pared by 4 bases and J by 6 bases, with 11 bases of the junction left unmatched. The CDR3 length is 15 residues. The CDR3 is CASSPHQGVRAEAFF. DNA of the CDR3: TGCGCCAGCAGCCCCCACCAGGGGGTAAGGGCTGAAGCTTTCTTT.

The chain carries TRBV4-1 and TRBJ2-7, with 7 bases fitting TRBD1. The trim removed 3 bases at V and 3 bases at J, leaving 14 bases unmatched. The germline CDR1 and CDR2 sequences are MGHRA and YSYEKL. The CDR3 sequence is 17 residues long. CDR3 residues: CASSQDPWTGHNYEQYF. CDR3 DNA: TGCGCCAGCAGCCAGGACCCTTGGACAGGACATAACTACGAGCAGTACTTC.

This clone was recorded only once. The genes are TRBV7-9 and TRBJ2-1; 10 nucleotides agree with TRBD2. Germline CDR1 SEHNR, CDR2 FQNEAQ (reference sequence). The CDR3 runs to 15 residues. The ends lost 4 bases at V and 8 bases at J; junction bases unmatched: 8. In DNA form, the CDR3 reads TGTGCCAGCAGCTGGACTAGCGGTTTCGGAGATGAGCAGTTCTTC. Encoded protein: CASSWTSGFGDEQFF.

The chain links TRBV19 to TRBJ1-5, with no clear D. The CDR3 consists of 16 residues. V was shortened by 1 base and J by 0 bases, with 10 bases between the two germline ends. CDR1 LNHDA and CDR2 SQIVND come from the germline V gene (reference sequence). The CDR3 sequence: CASSIGLSPSNQPQHF. In DNA, the CDR3 is TGTGCCAGTAGTATAGGTCTTTCCCCTAGCAATCAGCCCCAGCATTTT. The variable domain in full, completed from reference TRBV19 and TRBJ1-5, reads DGGITQSPKYLFRKEGQNVTLSCEQNLNHDAMYWYRQDPGQGLRLIYYSQIVNDFQKGDIAEGYSVSREKKESFPLTVTSAQKNPTAFYLCASSIGLSPSNQPQHFGDGTRLSIL.

This clone was seen a single time. This rearrangement joins TRBV2 to TRBJ2-3, with 11 bases lining up with TRBD2. Germline V CDR1 and CDR2: SNHLY, FYNNEI. This CDR3 has 18 residues. Losses at the gene ends were 6 bases for V and 2 bases for J; bases not matched to a gene: 13. The CDR3 sequence is CASRPGALAGALTDTQYF. The CDR3 DNA reads TGTGCCAGCAGACCCGGGGCACTAGCGGGGGCACTCACAGATACGCAGTATTTT.

J is TRBJ2-1 and V is TRBV6-4; the D gene is possibly TRBD2 (7 bases). Germline CDR1 MRHNA, CDR2 SNTAGT. The V gene lost 0 bases and the J gene lost 7 bases, with 16 bases spanning the gap. This CDR3 is 16 amino acids long. CDR3 DNA sequence: TGTGCCAGCAGTGACTCTCGGAGGGGGGGCCCAAATGAGCAGTTCTTC. The encoded protein is CASSDSRRGGPNEQFF.

The CDR3: CASSRGGNTEAFF. The CDR3 DNA is TGTGCCAGCAGCCGAGGGGGGAACACTGAAGCTTTCTTT. The rearrangement joins TRBV9 to TRBJ1-1; tentative D call: TRBD1 (6 bases). The CDR3 extends over 13 amino acids. Germline V gives CDR1 SGDLS, CDR2 YYNGEE. Trimming took 4 bases from V and 1 from J, leaving 8 bases between them.

The chain recombines TRBV2 with TRBJ1-1; 8 bases align to TRBD1. The CDR3 totals 14 residues. V shed 5 bases and J 3 bases; nucleotides not matched to a gene: 5. The germline CDR1 and CDR2 sequences are SNHLY and FYNNEI. The CDR3 nucleotides are TGTGCCAGCAGTCTTGACAGGGGATACACTGAAGCTTTCTTT. The encoded protein is CASSLDRGYTEAFF.

The genes are TRBV19 and TRBJ1-5; TRBD1 is a possible D gene (6 bases). V lost 5 bases and J 7 bases, leaving 18 bases between the germline ends. Germline loops: CDR1 LNHDA, CDR2 SQIVND (reference sequence). The CDR3 runs to 15 residues. CDR3 nucleotide sequence: TGTGCCAGTAGTGCTGGTCGGGACATAGGACAGCCCCAGCATTTT. Translation: CASSAGRDIGQPQHF.

The rearrangement links TRBV7-2 to TRBJ1-2; 9 bases agree with TRBD1. The CDR3 length is 15 residues. V was pared by 5 bases and J by 4 bases, with 8 bases of the junction left unmatched. Germline assignment: CDR1 SGHTA and CDR2 FQGNSA. The CDR3 region has the DNA TGTGCCAGCAGCCACGGGACAGGGAGGGTCTATGGCTACACCTTC. Encoded protein: CASSHGTGRVYGYTF.

The chain links TRBV7-2 to TRBJ2-7, with 8 bases lining up with TRBD2. Looked up from germline, CDR1 is SGHTA and CDR2 is FQGNSA. The CDR3 is 15 residues long. Trimming took 1 base from V and 4 from J; bases not matched to a gene: 6. CDR3 bases: TGTGCCAGCAGCTTAGGGAGCGGGGGACCTTACGAGCAGTACTTC. Protein product: CASSLGSGGPYEQYF.

The chain uses TRBV7-9 and TRBJ1-4; 7 bases map to TRBD1. The CDR3 runs 15 residues. The ends lost 6 bases at V and 2 bases at J; junction bases unmatched: 6. Per the germline V gene, CDR1 is SEHNR and CDR2 is FQNEAQ (reference sequence). As DNA, the CDR3 is TGTGCCAGCAGGCCGACGGGACAGACTAATGAAAAACTGTTTTTT. This codes for CASRPTGQTNEKLFF.

This clone showed up just a few times. CDR3 region: CASREGSGANVLTF. For the CDR3, the DNA is TGTGCCAGCAGGGAGGGATCTGGGGCCAACGTCCTGACTTTC. The V and J genes are TRBV7-9 and TRBJ2-6; a weak D match, TRBD2 (6 bases). The CDR3 is 14 residues long. Trimming took off 6 bases at V and 1 base at J, with 7 bases between the two ends. The germline V gene has CDR1 SEHNR and CDR2 FQNEAQ (reference sequence).

The chain has TRBV7-9 and TRBJ1-1, with D perhaps TRBD1 (5 bases). Trimming removed 3 bases at V and 0 bases at J, with 14 bases between. The CDR3 totals 16 residues. In germline, CDR1 is SEHNR, CDR2 FQNEAQ (reference sequence). CDR3 amino acids: CASSLARGHVNTEAFF. The CDR3 DNA follows: TGTGCCAGCAGCTTGGCACGAGGACACGTGAACACTGAAGCTTTCTTT. Filled out from reference TRBV7-9 and TRBJ1-1, the complete variable domain reads DTGVSQNPRHKITKRGQNVTFRCDPISEHNRLYWYRQTLGQGPEFLTYFQNEAQLEKSRLLSDRFSAERPKGSFSTLEIQRTEQGDSAMYLCASSLARGHVNTEAFFGQGTRLTVV.

This clone was seen only once. The rearrangement links TRBV7-2 to TRBJ1-3, with TRBD1 identical over 9 bases. Germline lookup yields CDR1 SGHTA and CDR2 FQGNSA. This CDR3 is 14 amino acids long. Germline trimming cut 7 bases from V and 6 bases from J; bases unmatched to any gene: 7. CDR3: CASNARDRVNTIYF. The CDR3 DNA reads as TGTGCCAGCAACGCCCGGGACAGGGTAAACACCATATATTTT.

The J gene is TRBJ2-4, the V gene TRBV4-3; 8 nucleotides agree with TRBD2. V was clipped by 3 bases and J by 6 bases; unmatched bases: 7. From germline, CDR1 is LGHNA and CDR2 YSLEER. This CDR3 spans 15 amino acids. Written as DNA, the CDR3 is TGCGCCAGCAGCCATTCTGACGGGGGGGGAAACATTCAGTACTTC. Its protein product is CASSHSDGGGNIQYF.